This T cell receptor (beta chain) was recovered during a study of technical replicates of blood from several donors. The repertoire was sequenced with immunoSEQ multiplex PCR; TCRdb's copy has only in-frame clones and lacks some. The data contain almost 90,000 clones, over 85% of them singletons. This clone has only one observation. CDR1 and CDR2 from the germline V gene are DFQATT and SNEGSKA (reference sequence). This CDR3 has 11 amino acids. V was pared by 3 bases and J by 9 bases, with 12 bases between. This sequence was found in a human donor in good health. The sample taken for sequencing was T cells isolated from PBMCs. The chain links TRBV20-1 to TRBJ2-7; unclear D gene. The CDR3 DNA sequence: TGCAGTGCTAGGCACTCCCAGGCGCAGTACTTC. Translation gives CSARHSQAQYF.